The rows below give T cell receptor beta chains drawn from one sample of a study of shared clonotypes between healthy human individuals. Sequencing used immunoSEQ multiplex PCR; TCRdb keeps in-frame clones, though not all of them. The table records approximately 1.5 million clones, approximately 98% of them present only once. Sequenced sample: naive CD4+ T cells sorted from blood. The source of these receptors is a man aged 25 to 40 in good health. Both conserved end residues are part of each CDR3. The D gene is left open where the match is weak. Clone size is stated in some rows and not others, as once, few, many or a class when expanded.

V gene	clone size	D gene	J gene	CDR3 DNA	CDR3 protein
TRBV2	NA	NA	TRBJ1-4	TGTGCCAGCAGTACGCAGGGTAATGCCGCAACTAATGAAAAACTGTTTTTT	CASSTQGNAATNEKLFF
TRBV5-1	NA	TRBD2	TRBJ2-3	TGCGCCAGCAGCTTGGCGGGAGGGCCAAGTACGCAGTATTTT	CASSLAGGPSTQYF
TRBV7-3	NA	NA	TRBJ2-2	TGTGCCAGCAGCTTAAATAACGGCGGGGAGCTGTTTTTT	CASSLNNGGELFF
TRBV9	NA	NA	TRBJ2-7	TGTGCCAGCAGCGAGAGCAGTAGCTCCTACGAGCAGTACTTC	CASSESSSSYEQYF
TRBV18	NA	NA	TRBJ1-1	TGTGCCAGCTCACCGAGCGGGAACACTGAAGCTTTCTTT	CASSPSGNTEAFF
TRBV7-2	NA	NA	TRBJ2-3	TGTGCCAGCGCTAATCCTGATACGCAGTATTTT	CASANPDTQYF
TRBV13	NA	NA	TRBJ2-6	TGTGCCAGCAGCTTAGCGGGGAGTGGGGCCAACGTCCTGACTTTC	CASSLAGSGANVLTF
TRBV18	NA	TRBD2	TRBJ2-7	TGTGCCAGCTCACCACAGGGACTAGCGGGTGAGCAGTACTTC	CASSPQGLAGEQYF
TRBV5-6	NA	TRBD1	TRBJ2-7	TGTGCCAGCAGCGGAACAGGGGACTACGAGCAGTACTTC	CASSGTGDYEQYF
TRBV18	NA	NA	TRBJ2-2	TGTGCCAGCCCCCCCCGCAGAACCACCGGGGAGCTGTTTTTT	CASPPRRTTGELFF
TRBV10-3	once	NA	TRBJ2-3	TGTGCCATCAGTCACACTATAGCGTTAGATACGCAGTATTTT	CAISHTIALDTQYF
TRBV9	NA	NA	TRBJ1-1	TGTGCCAGCAGCCGCGGGGAGTGGAACACTGAAGCTTTCTTT	CASSRGEWNTEAFF
TRBV19	NA	NA	TRBJ1-3	TGTGCCAGTAGTATATTGCGGGGGCCCATATATTTT	CASSILRGPIYF
TRBV28	NA	TRBD1	TRBJ1-1	TGTGCCAGCAGCTCAGGGGACAGGTTGGCTGAAGCTTTCTTT	CASSSGDRLAEAFF
TRBV6-5	NA	NA	TRBJ1-3	TGTGCCAGCTTGGATGGGGCAGGAAACACCATATATTTT	CASLDGAGNTIYF
TRBV2	NA	NA	TRBJ2-7	TGTGCCAGCAGGCCCCGGGCCCTAACCTACGAGCAGTACTTC	CASRPRALTYEQYF
TRBV7-7	NA	TRBD2	TRBJ2-1	TGTGCTAGCAGCCCAATACGGACTAGCGGGAACAATGAGCAGTTCTTC	CASSPIRTSGNNEQFF
TRBV2	NA	NA	TRBJ2-7	TGTGCCAGCAGCGGTAACAGAGGCTACGAGCAGTACTTC	CASSGNRGYEQYF
TRBV9	NA	NA	TRBJ2-7	TGTGCCAGCAGCGTAGGCCCAGGGGAGTCCTACGAGCAGTACTTC	CASSVGPGESYEQYF
TRBV12-2	NA	NA	TRBJ2-7	TGTGCAAGTCGCTCCAGACCGGGTCCTACTAGGGACGAGCAGTACTTC	CASRSRPGPTRDEQYF
TRBV7-6	NA	TRBD2	TRBJ2-7	TGTGCGAACCACACCCCGGGACTAGCGGGAGGGGGCGAGCAGTACTTC	CANHTPGLAGGGEQYF
TRBV5-1	NA	NA	TRBJ2-5	TGCGCCAGCAGCGGCGACCAAGAGACCCAGTACTTC	CASSGDQETQYF
TRBV4-1	NA	NA	TRBJ2-7	TGCGCCAGCAGCCAATTCAGGGGGGCAGGGTACGAGCAGTACTTC	CASSQFRGAGYEQYF
TRBV5-1	NA	TRBD1	TRBJ1-1	TGCGCCAGCAGCGGGACAGGGGCGTCGAACACTGAAGCTTTCTTT	CASSGTGASNTEAFF
TRBV4-1	NA	NA	TRBJ2-5	TGCGCCAGCAGCCAAGAAGGACTAATCGGGACCCAGTACTTC	CASSQEGLIGTQYF
TRBV15	NA	TRBD1	TRBJ1-1	TGTGCCACCATGCAGGGGGCTGTGAACACTGAAGCTTTCTTT	CATMQGAVNTEAFF
TRBV6-1	NA	TRBD1	TRBJ1-2	TGTGCCAGCAGTGAAGCAGGACAGGTGGCCCTGGGTGGTGGCTACACCTTC	CASSEAGQVALGGGYTF
TRBV28	NA	NA	TRBJ2-7	TGTGCCAGCAGTCATAGACAGCTAACCTACGAGCAGTACTTC	CASSHRQLTYEQYF
TRBV7-8	NA	NA	TRBJ1-1	TGTGCCAGCAGCCCCCGGGGCACTGAAGCTTTCTTT	CASSPRGTEAFF
TRBV2	NA	NA	TRBJ2-7	TGTGCCAGCACCTTCAGGGGATCCTACGAGCAGTACTTC	CASTFRGSYEQYF
TRBV13	NA	TRBD2	TRBJ2-3	TGTGCCAGCAGTCGACAGCTACGTAGCGGGAGGGCCGGAGATACGCAGTATTTT	CASSRQLRSGRAGDTQYF
TRBV9	NA	NA	TRBJ2-3	TGTGCCAGCAGCGTCCGGACCTTGGGGACAGATACGCAGTATTTT	CASSVRTLGTDTQYF
TRBV7-9	once	NA	TRBJ2-5	TGTGCCAGCAGCTTAGGGGGTGTGGGGACAGAGACCCAGTACTTC	CASSLGGVGTETQYF
TRBV19	NA	NA	TRBJ1-2	TGTGCCAGTAGTATCGAGGCCGGGAGGGGCTACACCTTC	CASSIEAGRGYTF
TRBV7-7	NA	NA	TRBJ2-2	TGTGCCAGCAGCTTAGTGGGGTCCGGGGAGCTGTTTTTT	CASSLVGSGELFF
TRBV19	NA	NA	TRBJ1-1	TGTGCCAGTACCCGGGGAAGGGTAGAGGGTGAAGCTTTCTTT	CASTRGRVEGEAFF
TRBV6-1	once	NA	TRBJ2-7	TGTGCCAGCAGTGAAAACAGGATCTACGAGCAGTACTTC	CASSENRIYEQYF
TRBV5-1	NA	TRBD2	TRBJ2-3	TGCGCCAGCAGCTTGAGCGGGAGTACGGCAGATACGCAGTATTTT	CASSLSGSTADTQYF
TRBV7-8	NA	TRBD2	TRBJ2-1	TGTGCCAGCAGCTTAGCGGTGGCTAGCGGGAGGGCGTACAATGAGCAGTTCTTC	CASSLAVASGRAYNEQFF
TRBV5-1	NA	NA	TRBJ2-2	TGCGCCAGCAGCTTGGATCCGGGAGTTGGGACCGGGGAGCTGTTTTTT	CASSLDPGVGTGELFF
TRBV29-1	NA	NA	TRBJ2-7	TGCAGCGTCGCCATTTACAGGGAGACCTACGAGCAGTACTTC	CSVAIYRETYEQYF